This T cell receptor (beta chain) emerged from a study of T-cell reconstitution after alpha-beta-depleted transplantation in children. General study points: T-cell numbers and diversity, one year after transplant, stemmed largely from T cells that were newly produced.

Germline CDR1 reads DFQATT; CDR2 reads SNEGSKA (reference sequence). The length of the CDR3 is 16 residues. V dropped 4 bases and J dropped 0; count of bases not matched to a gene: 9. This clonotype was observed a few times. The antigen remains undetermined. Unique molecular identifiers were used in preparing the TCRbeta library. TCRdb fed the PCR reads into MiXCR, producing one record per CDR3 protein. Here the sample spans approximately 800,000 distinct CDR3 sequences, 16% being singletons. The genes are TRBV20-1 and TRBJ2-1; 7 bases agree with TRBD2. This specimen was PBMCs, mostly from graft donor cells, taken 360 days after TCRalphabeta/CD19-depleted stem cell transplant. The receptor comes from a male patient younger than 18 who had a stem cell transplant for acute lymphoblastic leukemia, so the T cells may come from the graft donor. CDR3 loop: CSATRLALSSYNEQFF. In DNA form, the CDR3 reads TGCAGTGCTACCCGACTAGCCCTTAGCTCCTACAATGAGCAGTTCTTC.